This T cell receptor beta chain was retrieved from a study of T cell repertoires in cytomegalovirus infection (dated by TCRdb to about 2019). Concerning the study at large: Because public TCR beta signatures pointed to carriage of CMV infection together with the matching HLA type, the HLA type of each donor mattered for the analysis. Overall results and qualifications from the work: In the ex vivo response, HLA-C-restricted CMV-specific TCR beta clonotypes were dominant, and in two of eight donors the single most frequent clonotype came from this HLA-C-restricted group. In both this cohort and an independent roughly 330-donor cohort, the cumulative frequency of public TCR beta family members distinguished carriers of CMV infection plus the relevant HLA type.

In this sample, this clonotype turned up a few times. Its cognate antigen has yet to be identified. Per-nucleotide qualities are absent, and no much larger clonotype sits a single base away. The sample was run on an Illumina HiSeq 1500. TCRdb itself trimmed the public reads at Q25 with fastp, ran MiXCR and retained productive beta chains. Every entry covers one CDR3 protein and lists the most common genes and DNA from its rows. Recorded for this sample are some 150,000 distinct CDR3 sequences; 6.5% of them occurred a single time. About a sixth of the sample is in the top ten clones. The junction shows trimming of 4 bases on V and 8 bases on J, plus 18 bases between the germline ends. CDR1 and CDR2, looked up from the germline V gene (reference sequence), are LGHDT and YNNKEL. CDR3 length: 15 amino acids, cysteine to phenylalanine. Of all the DNA, just the CDR3 is kept, 45 bases in frame from base 1.

The sequenced sample consisted of PBMCs. The sequence links TRBV3-1 to TRBJ2-1; TRBD2 might be the D gene, on 6 matching bases. This TCR was recovered from a human donor in good health (CMV status not recorded). Some clones in this sample may be carry-over from other donors' samples. The CDR3 corresponds to CASSLLGGLGDEQFF. The DNA is as follows: TGTGCCAGCAGCCTCCTCGGGGGACTGGGGGATGAGCAGTTCTTC.